These T cell receptor beta chains were read from a single sample in a study of T-cell memory formation after mild COVID-19. TCRdb recomputed calls from the 5' RACE reads with MiXCR, one row per CDR3 protein. In the table there are nearly 110,000 distinct CDR3 sequences, approximately 17% of which are singletons. Specimen: PBMCs or a T cell subset sorted from them (not recorded which). Every receptor here comes from an adult woman who had mild COVID-19 (a few samples of this study predate the infection). Cell type and time point are not known. Both conserved end residues are part of each CDR3. Each record gives: J gene, D gene, V gene, clone size, CDR3 protein, CDR3 DNA. The D gene is left open where the match is weak. Clone size is given for some rows only: seen once, a few or many times, or a class if the clone is expanded.

j_gene: TRBJ2-3; d_gene: TRBD2; v_gene: TRBV20-1; abundance: NA; CDR3aa: CSARKREPGTDTQYF; CDR3nt: TGCAGTGCTAGAAAGCGGGAGCCGGGCACAGATACGCAGTATTTT
j_gene: TRBJ1-4; d_gene: NA; v_gene: TRBV2; abundance: NA; CDR3aa: CASTEAAQEKLFF; CDR3nt: TGTGCCAGCACTGAGGCAGCTCAGGAAAAACTGTTTTTT
j_gene: TRBJ2-7; d_gene: TRBD2; v_gene: TRBV12-3/TRBV12-4; abundance: few; CDR3aa: CASTPRRGLAGTYEQYF; CDR3nt: TGTGCCAGCACACCCCGACGGGGACTAGCGGGGACCTACGAGCAGTACTTC
j_gene: TRBJ1-1; d_gene: NA; v_gene: TRBV7-8; abundance: NA; CDR3aa: CASSLGRLALMNTEAFF; CDR3nt: TGTGCCAGCAGCTTAGGCAGGTTGGCCCTCATGAACACTGAAGCTTTCTTT
j_gene: TRBJ2-1; d_gene: NA; v_gene: TRBV7-3; abundance: NA; CDR3aa: CASSDPGGDNEQFF; CDR3nt: TGTGCCAGCAGCGATCCAGGTGGGGACAATGAGCAGTTCTTC
j_gene: TRBJ1-2; d_gene: NA; v_gene: TRBV7-9; abundance: few; CDR3aa: CASRISMGAGATYGYTF; CDR3nt: TGTGCCAGCAGAATTAGTATGGGAGCAGGGGCCACCTATGGCTACACCTTC
j_gene: TRBJ2-1; d_gene: NA; v_gene: TRBV20-1; abundance: NA; CDR3aa: CSASSSFGEQFF; CDR3nt: TGCAGTGCTAGTTCTAGTTTTGGTGAGCAGTTCTTC
j_gene: TRBJ1-1; d_gene: TRBD1; v_gene: TRBV10-3; abundance: few; CDR3aa: CAIRDTGVDTEAFF; CDR3nt: TGTGCCATCAGAGATACAGGGGTGGACACTGAAGCTTTCTTT
j_gene: TRBJ2-3; d_gene: NA; v_gene: TRBV4-2; abundance: NA; CDR3aa: CASSQHRTDTQYF; CDR3nt: TGTGCCAGCAGCCAGCACCGCACAGATACGCAGTATTTT
j_gene: TRBJ2-6; d_gene: NA; v_gene: TRBV29-1; abundance: few; CDR3aa: CSVEGSPGANVLTF; CDR3nt: TGCAGCGTTGAAGGGTCCCCTGGGGCCAACGTCCTGACTTTC
j_gene: TRBJ2-1; d_gene: TRBD2; v_gene: TRBV7-6; abundance: many; CDR3aa: CASSLAGTSGSSYNEQFF; CDR3nt: TGTGCCAGCAGCTTAGCGGGGACTAGCGGGAGCTCCTACAATGAGCAGTTCTTC
j_gene: TRBJ2-5; d_gene: NA; v_gene: TRBV29-1; abundance: NA; CDR3aa: CSEEPQGLETQYF; CDR3nt: TGCAGCGAAGAACCCCAGGGTTTAGAGACCCAGTACTTC
j_gene: TRBJ2-7; d_gene: NA; v_gene: TRBV29-1; abundance: NA; CDR3aa: CSVGGADYEQYF; CDR3nt: TGCAGCGTGGGGGGGGCTGACTACGAGCAGTACTTC
j_gene: TRBJ2-7; d_gene: TRBD1; v_gene: TRBV7-9; abundance: NA; CDR3aa: CASSSRTGVRGEQYF; CDR3nt: TGTGCCAGCAGCTCTCGGACAGGGGTACGGGGCGAGCAGTACTTC
j_gene: TRBJ2-7; d_gene: NA; v_gene: TRBV6-5; abundance: many; CDR3aa: CASSLRRDGEEQYF; CDR3nt: TGTGCCAGCAGTTTGCGGCGGGACGGAGAAGAGCAGTACTTC
j_gene: TRBJ1-1; d_gene: NA; v_gene: TRBV19; abundance: few; CDR3aa: CASSLTLFGNTEAFF; CDR3nt: TGTGCCAGTAGTCTTACACTGTTCGGGAACACTGAAGCTTTCTTT
j_gene: TRBJ1-2; d_gene: NA; v_gene: TRBV11-2; abundance: few; CDR3aa: CASSLGPQGNGYTF; CDR3nt: TGTGCCAGCAGCTTAGGACCACAGGGAAATGGCTACACCTTC
j_gene: TRBJ2-2; d_gene: TRBD1; v_gene: TRBV10-3; abundance: once; CDR3aa: CAIRDRGIIGTGELFF; CDR3nt: TGTGCCATCCGAGACAGGGGGATTATCGGCACCGGGGAGCTGTTTTTT
j_gene: TRBJ2-3; d_gene: NA; v_gene: TRBV7-9; abundance: few; CDR3aa: CASSSLLVWITDTQYF; CDR3nt: TGTGCCAGCAGCTCCCTACTCGTCTGGATCACAGATACGCAGTATTTT
j_gene: TRBJ2-3; d_gene: TRBD2; v_gene: TRBV20-1; abundance: few; CDR3aa: CSAERRGGTDTQYF; CDR3nt: TGCAGTGCAGAAAGGCGGGGGGGCACAGATACGCAGTATTTT
j_gene: TRBJ2-7; d_gene: NA; v_gene: TRBV7-7; abundance: NA; CDR3aa: CASSLEDGAYEQYF; CDR3nt: TGTGCCAGCAGCTTAGAAGACGGGGCCTACGAGCAGTACTTC
j_gene: TRBJ2-3; d_gene: TRBD2; v_gene: TRBV20-1; abundance: NA; CDR3aa: CSVPGLAGGRDTQYF; CDR3nt: TGCAGCGTACCTGGACTAGCGGGAGGACGAGATACGCAGTATTTT
j_gene: TRBJ1-1; d_gene: NA; v_gene: TRBV3-1; abundance: NA; CDR3aa: CASSQPQGTRTEAFF; CDR3nt: TGTGCCAGCAGCCAACCCCAGGGGACGCGCACTGAAGCTTTCTTT
j_gene: TRBJ2-2; d_gene: TRBD2; v_gene: TRBV12-3/TRBV12-4; abundance: NA; CDR3aa: CASSLMREGLIGELFF; CDR3nt: TGTGCCAGCAGTTTGATGCGGGAGGGCCTAATCGGGGAGCTGTTTTTT
j_gene: TRBJ2-3; d_gene: NA; v_gene: TRBV3-1; abundance: NA; CDR3aa: CASSPQQPRVGDTQYF; CDR3nt: TGTGCCAGCAGCCCGCAGCAGCCCCGGGTCGGAGATACGCAGTATTTT